These 13 T cell receptor beta chains came from one sample sequenced in a study of shared clonotypes between healthy human individuals. The protocol was immunoSEQ multiplex PCR, while the TCRdb copy is restricted to in-frame clones and leaves out a portion. Among approximately 350,000 clones, about 96% were seen once, and the ten largest hold about 0.32%. The source material was memory CD8+ T cells sorted from blood. Noted subset: CD45RO+ cells pooled with CCR7-negative TemRA cells. These TCRs come from a man aged 25-45 years in good health.

The chain joins TRBV19 to TRBJ2-2, with TRBD2 as a possible D gene (6 bases). The CDR3 loop spans 14 amino acids. Looked up from germline, CDR1 is LNHDA and CDR2 is SQIVND (reference sequence). V dropped 3 bases and J dropped 6 bases, with 11 bases sitting between them. CDR3 coding DNA: TGTGCCAGTAGTATTCTGGGAGGTCCCGGGGAGCTGTTTTTT. Amino acids: CASSILGGPGELFF.

In its sample, this clone was seen once. This sequence joins TRBV5-5 and TRBJ2-5; D is possibly TRBD1 or TRBD2 (5 bases each). CDR3 length equals 12 residues. CDR1 and CDR2 from the germline V gene are SGHKS and YYEKEE (reference sequence). V was pared by 7 bases and J by 5 bases, with 12 bases between. The CDR3 is CASGFWGETQYF. CDR3 nucleotide sequence: TGTGCCAGCGGTTTTTGGGGGGAGACCCAGTACTTC.

V usage is TRBV7-9 and J usage is TRBJ2-7; 10 nucleotides line up with TRBD2. The germline V gene has CDR1 SEHNR and CDR2 FQNEAQ (reference sequence). J gave up 5 bases and V 5 bases, and 9 bases lay outside the gene matches. The CDR3 is 15 amino acids. CDR3 bases: TGTGCCAGCAGCCTTTCTAGCGGGAGCTTAAACGAGCAGTACTTC. It codes for CASSLSSGSLNEQYF.

The V call is TRBV10-3, the J call TRBJ2-7; 8 positions agree with TRBD2. Germline V gives CDR1 ENHRY, CDR2 SYGVKD. The V and J ends lost 3 bases and 4 bases, in that order; junction bases with no gene match: 5. This CDR3 has 14 residues. CDR3 amino acids: CAISDQAGGYEQYF. CDR3 DNA: TGTGCCATCAGTGATCAGGCGGGAGGTTACGAGCAGTACTTC.

This clone occurred once. This chain links TRBV28 with TRBJ1-1, with D possibly TRBD1 on 6 matching bases. The CDR3 sequence is 11 residues long. V was trimmed by 6 bases and J by 4 bases, leaving 6 bases between them. CDR1 and CDR2 from the germline V gene are MDHEN and SYDVKM. CDR3 region: CASRQGTEAFF. The CDR3 nucleotides read TGTGCCAGCAGACAGGGCACTGAAGCTTTCTTT.

This chain connects TRBV27 to TRBJ1-1; D gene unclear. Trimming pared 5 bases from V and 0 bases from J, leaving 7 bases between. The CDR3 is 13 amino acids. From germline, CDR1 is MNHEY and CDR2 SMNVEV (reference sequence). CDR3 protein: CASSRVLNTEAFF. The CDR3 DNA is TGTGCCAGCAGTCGGGTTCTGAACACTGAAGCTTTCTTT.

The chain links TRBV28 to TRBJ1-2; D is undetermined. Per the germline V gene, CDR1 is MDHEN and CDR2 is SYDVKM. The CDR3 loop spans 14 amino acids. Between the trimmed V and J ends, which lost 2 bases and 4 bases, there was a span of 11 bases. CDR3 in DNA: TGTGCCAGCAGTTTAGGTCAGGACCGCTATGGCTACACCTTC. It specifies CASSLGQDRYGYTF.

The chain has TRBV28 and TRBJ2-2, with 8 bases identical to TRBD2. The V segment lost 6 bases and the J segment 5 bases; nucleotides outside the gene matches: 11. Germline CDR1 and CDR2: MDHEN and SYDVKM. The CDR3 loop spans 16 amino acids. The CDR3 DNA reads as TGTGCCAGCAGAGGGACTAGGCGTGCTGGGACCGGGGAGCTGTTTTTT. This encodes CASRGTRRAGTGELFF. The full variable domain, its missing parts supplied by reference TRBV28 and TRBJ2-2, is DVKVTQSSRYLVKRTGEKVFLECVQDMDHENMFWYRQDPGLGLRLIYFSYDVKMKEKGDIPEGYSVSREKKERFSLILESASTNQTSMYLCASRGTRRAGTGELFFGEGSRLTVL.

The rearrangement joins TRBV27 to TRBJ1-2; TRBD1 agrees at 10 bases. Germline assignment: CDR1 MNHEY and CDR2 SMNVEV (reference sequence). The trim removed 6 bases at V and 7 bases at J, leaving 20 bases unmatched. The CDR3 covers 18 residues. CDR3 bases: TGTGCCAGCAGCCGAGCCCCCCCTCGGCCGGGACAGGGGAGTGGCTACACCTTC. Protein product: CASSRAPPRPGQGSGYTF.

This chain joins TRBV7-6 and TRBJ2-3; 8 positions match TRBD2. Germline values: CDR1 SGHVS, CDR2 FNYEAQ. The CDR3 contains 16 residues. Trimming removed 4 bases from V and 4 bases from J; junction bases left unmatched: 10. The CDR3 bases are TGTGCCAGCAGCTCCCCGGGAGGGCCTGGCCCAGATACGCAGTATTTT. Its protein is CASSSPGGPGPDTQYF.

V and J are TRBV2 and TRBJ2-1, with 9 bases matching TRBD1. The V gene's germline CDR1 is SNHLY and CDR2 FYNNEI. V lost 7 bases to trimming and J lost 5 bases; unmatched junction nucleotides: 6. CDR3 size: 14 residues. CDR3 in amino acids: CASTRDRANNEQFF. The DNA of the CDR3 is TGTGCCAGCACTAGGGACAGGGCCAACAATGAGCAGTTCTTC.

V gene TRBV2 combines with J gene TRBJ2-7; 7 positions agree with TRBD2. The germline gives CDR1 SNHLY, CDR2 FYNNEI. This CDR3 has 16 amino acids. V gave up 4 bases and J gave up 0 bases; unmatched junction bases: 9. CDR3 DNA: TGTGCCAGCAGTGGAATTAGCGGGTGGAGCTCCTACGAGCAGTACTTC. Its protein product is CASSGISGWSSYEQYF.

CDR3 residues: CASSLFGTGLGNTEAFF. As DNA, the CDR3 is TGTGCCAGCAGTTTATTTGGGACAGGATTGGGGAACACTGAAGCTTTCTTT. V usage is TRBV27 and J usage is TRBJ1-1; TRBD1 aligns across 8 bases. V gave up 1 base and J gave up 1 base; unmatched junction bases: 8. Germline CDR1 is MNHEY and CDR2 is SMNVEV (reference sequence). The CDR3 sequence is 17 residues long.